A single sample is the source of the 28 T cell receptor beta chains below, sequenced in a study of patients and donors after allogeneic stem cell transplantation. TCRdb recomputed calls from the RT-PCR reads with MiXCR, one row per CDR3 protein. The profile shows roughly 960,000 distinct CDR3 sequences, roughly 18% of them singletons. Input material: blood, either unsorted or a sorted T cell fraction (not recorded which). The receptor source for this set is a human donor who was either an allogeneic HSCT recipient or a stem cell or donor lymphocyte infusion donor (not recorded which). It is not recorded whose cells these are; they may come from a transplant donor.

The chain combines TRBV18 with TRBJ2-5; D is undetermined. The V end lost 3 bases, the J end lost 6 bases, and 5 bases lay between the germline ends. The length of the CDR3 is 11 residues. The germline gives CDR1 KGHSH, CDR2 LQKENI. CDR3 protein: CASSPEKTQYF. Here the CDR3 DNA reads TGTGCCAGCTCACCGGAGAAGACCCAGTACTTC. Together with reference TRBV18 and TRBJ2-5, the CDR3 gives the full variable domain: NAGVMQNPRHLVRRRGQEARLRCSPMKGHSHVYWYRQLPEEGLKFMVYLQKENIIDESGMPKERFSAEFPKEGPSILRIQQVVRGDSAAYFCASSPEKTQYFGPGTRLLVL.

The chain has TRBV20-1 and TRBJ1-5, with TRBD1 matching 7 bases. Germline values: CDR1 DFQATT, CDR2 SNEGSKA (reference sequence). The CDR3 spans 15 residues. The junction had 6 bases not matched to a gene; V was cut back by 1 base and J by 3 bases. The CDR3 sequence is CSARVGQSFNQPQHF. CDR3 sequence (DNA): TGCAGTGCTAGAGTGGGACAGTCCTTCAATCAGCCCCAGCATTTT.

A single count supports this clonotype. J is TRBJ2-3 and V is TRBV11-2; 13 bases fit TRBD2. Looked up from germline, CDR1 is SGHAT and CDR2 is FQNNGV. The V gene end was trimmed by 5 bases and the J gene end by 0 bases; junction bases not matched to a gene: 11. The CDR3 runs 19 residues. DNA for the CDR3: TGTGCCAGCAGCACCCGATTCGGGACTAGCGGGGCTAGCACAGATACGCAGTATTTT. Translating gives CASSTRFGTSGASTDTQYF.

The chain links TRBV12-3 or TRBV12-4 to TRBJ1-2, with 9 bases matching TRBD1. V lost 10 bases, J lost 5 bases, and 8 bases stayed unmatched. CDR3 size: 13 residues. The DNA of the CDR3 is TGTGCCACCTACAGGGGGCGCATTTATGGCTACACCTTC. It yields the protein CATYRGRIYGYTF.

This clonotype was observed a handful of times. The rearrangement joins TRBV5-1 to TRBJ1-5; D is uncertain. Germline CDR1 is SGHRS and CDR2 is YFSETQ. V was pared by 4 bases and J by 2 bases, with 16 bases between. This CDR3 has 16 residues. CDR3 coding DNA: TGCGCCAGCAGCCCCGGAGGTGTTAAGGGCAATCAGCCCCAGCATTTT. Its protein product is CASSPGGVKGNQPQHF.

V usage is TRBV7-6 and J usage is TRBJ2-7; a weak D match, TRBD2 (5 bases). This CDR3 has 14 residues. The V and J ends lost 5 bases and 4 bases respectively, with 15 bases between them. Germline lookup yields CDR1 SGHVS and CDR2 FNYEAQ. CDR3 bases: TGTGCCAGCAGCCCCCCGGGAAAGACTTACGAGCAGTACTTC. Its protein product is CASSPPGKTYEQYF.

The CDR3 loop is CASSPIPGRGLAEEQYF. The DNA for the CDR3 is TGTGCCAGCAGCCCCATCCCGGGGAGGGGACTAGCGGAGGAGCAGTACTTC. V gene TRBV9 combines with J gene TRBJ2-7; TRBD2 aligns across 11 bases. Germline lookup yields CDR1 SGDLS and CDR2 YYNGEE. The length of the CDR3 is 17 residues. With 4 bases clipped from V and 7 bases from J, the junction kept 16 bases outside the gene matches.

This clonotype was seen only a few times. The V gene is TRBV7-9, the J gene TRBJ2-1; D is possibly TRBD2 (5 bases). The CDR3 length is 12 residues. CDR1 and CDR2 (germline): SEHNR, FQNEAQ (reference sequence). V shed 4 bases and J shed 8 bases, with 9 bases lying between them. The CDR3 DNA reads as TGTGCCAGCAGCTCCATGGGAGATGAGCAGTTCTTC. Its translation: CASSSMGDEQFF.

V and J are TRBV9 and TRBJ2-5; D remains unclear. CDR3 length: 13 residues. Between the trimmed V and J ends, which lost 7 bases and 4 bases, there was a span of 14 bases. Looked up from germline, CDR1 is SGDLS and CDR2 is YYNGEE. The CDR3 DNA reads TGTGCCAGCTGCCCCGGCGGTGGAGAGACCCAGTACTTC. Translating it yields CASCPGGGETQYF.

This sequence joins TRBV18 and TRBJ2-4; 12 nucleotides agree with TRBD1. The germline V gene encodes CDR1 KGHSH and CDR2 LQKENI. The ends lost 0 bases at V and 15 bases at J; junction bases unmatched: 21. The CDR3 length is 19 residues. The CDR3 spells CASSPPKGQGAYGGPNTYF. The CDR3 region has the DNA TGTGCCAGCTCACCACCGAAGGGACAGGGGGCGTACGGGGGACCTAATACGTACTTC.

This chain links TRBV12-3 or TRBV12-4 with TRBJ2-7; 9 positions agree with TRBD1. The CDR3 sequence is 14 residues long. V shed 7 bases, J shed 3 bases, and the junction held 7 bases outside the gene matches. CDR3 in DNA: TGTGCCAGCACCAACAGGGGGCCCATCTACGAGCAGTACTTC. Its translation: CASTNRGPIYEQYF.

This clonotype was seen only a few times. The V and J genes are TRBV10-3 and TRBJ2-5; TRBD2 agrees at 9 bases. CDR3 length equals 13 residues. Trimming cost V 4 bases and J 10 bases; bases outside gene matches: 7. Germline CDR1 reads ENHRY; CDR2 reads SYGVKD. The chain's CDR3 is CAISGNSGRGQYF. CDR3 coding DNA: TGTGCCATCAGTGGAAATAGCGGGAGAGGCCAGTACTTC.

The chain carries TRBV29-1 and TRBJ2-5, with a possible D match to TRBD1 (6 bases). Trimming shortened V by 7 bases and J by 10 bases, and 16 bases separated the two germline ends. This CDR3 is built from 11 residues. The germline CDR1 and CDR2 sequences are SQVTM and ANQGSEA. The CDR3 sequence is CSAQDRLIQYF. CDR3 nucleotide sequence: TGCAGCGCCCAGGACAGACTAATCCAGTACTTC.

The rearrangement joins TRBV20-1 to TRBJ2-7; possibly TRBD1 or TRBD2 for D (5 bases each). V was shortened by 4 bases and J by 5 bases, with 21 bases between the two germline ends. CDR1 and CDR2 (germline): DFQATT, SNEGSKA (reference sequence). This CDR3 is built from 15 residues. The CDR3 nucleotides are TGCAGTGCTACATGGCTTGGGACCTTAGACGACGAGCAGTACTTC. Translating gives CSATWLGTLDDEQYF.

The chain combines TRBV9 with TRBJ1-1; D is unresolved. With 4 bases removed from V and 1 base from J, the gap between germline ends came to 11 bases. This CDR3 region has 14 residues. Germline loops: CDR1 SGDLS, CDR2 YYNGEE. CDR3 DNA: TGTGCCAGCAGCCCTCCGGAAGCGAACACTGAAGCTTTCTTT. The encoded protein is CASSPPEANTEAFF.

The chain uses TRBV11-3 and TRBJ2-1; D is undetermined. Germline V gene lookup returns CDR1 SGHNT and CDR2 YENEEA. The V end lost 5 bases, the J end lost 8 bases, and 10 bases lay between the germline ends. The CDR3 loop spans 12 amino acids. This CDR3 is CASSARIHEQFF. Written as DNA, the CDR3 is TGTGCCAGCAGCGCCCGGATCCATGAGCAGTTCTTC.

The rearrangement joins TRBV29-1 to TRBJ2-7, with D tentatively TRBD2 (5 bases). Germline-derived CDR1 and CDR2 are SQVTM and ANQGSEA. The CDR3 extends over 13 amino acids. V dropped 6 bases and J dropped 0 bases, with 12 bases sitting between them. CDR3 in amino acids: CSVSGESSYEQYF. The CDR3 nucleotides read TGCAGCGTGAGCGGTGAGAGCTCCTACGAGCAGTACTTC.

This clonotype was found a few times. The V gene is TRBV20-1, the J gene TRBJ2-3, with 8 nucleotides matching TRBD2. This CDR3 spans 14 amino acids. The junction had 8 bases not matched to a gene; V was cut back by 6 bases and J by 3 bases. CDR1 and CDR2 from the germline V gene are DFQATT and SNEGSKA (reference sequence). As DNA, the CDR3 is TGCAGTGCCTCCGGGACTAGTTTTACAGATACGCAGTATTTT. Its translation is CSASGTSFTDTQYF.

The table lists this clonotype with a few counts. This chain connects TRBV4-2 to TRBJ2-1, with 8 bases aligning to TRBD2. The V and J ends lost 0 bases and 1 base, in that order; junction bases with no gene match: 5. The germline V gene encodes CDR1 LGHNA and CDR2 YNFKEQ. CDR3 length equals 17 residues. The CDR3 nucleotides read TGTGCCAGCAGCCAAGAAGGGCGGGAGGCTTCCTACAATGAGCAGTTCTTC. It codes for CASSQEGREASYNEQFF.

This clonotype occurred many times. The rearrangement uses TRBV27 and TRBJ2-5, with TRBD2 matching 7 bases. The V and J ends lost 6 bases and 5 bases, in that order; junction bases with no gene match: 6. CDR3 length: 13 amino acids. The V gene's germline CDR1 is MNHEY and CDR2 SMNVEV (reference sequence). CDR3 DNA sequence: TGTGCCAGCAGGGGGGGGGTCTTGGAGACCCAGTACTTC. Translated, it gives CASRGGVLETQYF.

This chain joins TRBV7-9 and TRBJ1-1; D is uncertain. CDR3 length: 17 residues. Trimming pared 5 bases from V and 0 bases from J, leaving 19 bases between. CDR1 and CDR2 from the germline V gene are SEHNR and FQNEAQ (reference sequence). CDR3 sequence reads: CASSHQSGLHMNTEAFF. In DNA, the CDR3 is TGTGCCAGCAGCCATCAGTCAGGTTTGCACATGAACACTGAAGCTTTCTTT.

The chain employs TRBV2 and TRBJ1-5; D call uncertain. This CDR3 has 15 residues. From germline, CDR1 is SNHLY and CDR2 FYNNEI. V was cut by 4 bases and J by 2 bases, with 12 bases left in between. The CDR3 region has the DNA TGTGCCAGCAGTGGGGAAACCGGGGGCAATCAGCCCCAGCATTTT. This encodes CASSGETGGNQPQHF.

The CDR3 coding sequence is TGTGCCAGCCGACAGGGGAAAGTGAATTCACCCCTCCACTTT. This gives the protein CASRQGKVNSPLHF. The chain combines TRBV7-2 with TRBJ1-6; the match to TRBD1 covers 8 bases. After removal of 8 bases from V and 7 bases from J, the junction contained 7 bases not matched to a gene. The CDR3 extends over 14 amino acids. Germline values: CDR1 SGHTA, CDR2 FQGNSA.

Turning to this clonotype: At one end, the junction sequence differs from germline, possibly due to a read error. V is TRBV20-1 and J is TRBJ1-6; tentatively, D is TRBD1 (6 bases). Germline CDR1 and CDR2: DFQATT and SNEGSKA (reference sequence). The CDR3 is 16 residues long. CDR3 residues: CSTRVLTGGWNSPLHF. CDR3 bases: TGCAGTACTAGAGTCCTGACCGGGGGCTGGAATTCACCCCTCCACTTT.

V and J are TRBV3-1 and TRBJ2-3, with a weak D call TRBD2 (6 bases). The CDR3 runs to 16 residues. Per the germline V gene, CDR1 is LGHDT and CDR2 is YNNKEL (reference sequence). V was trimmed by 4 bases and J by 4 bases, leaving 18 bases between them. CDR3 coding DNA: TGTGCCAGCAGCCGCCACCCCCCGGGAGCACCAGATACGCAGTATTTT. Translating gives CASSRHPPGAPDTQYF.

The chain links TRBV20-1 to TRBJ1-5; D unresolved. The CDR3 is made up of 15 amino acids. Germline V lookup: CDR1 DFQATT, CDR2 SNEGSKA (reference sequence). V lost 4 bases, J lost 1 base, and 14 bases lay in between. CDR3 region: CSAIRSGQSNQPQHF. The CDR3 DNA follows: TGCAGTGCTATCCGAAGTGGGCAGAGCAATCAGCCCCAGCATTTT.

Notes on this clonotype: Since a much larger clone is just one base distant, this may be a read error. The CDR3 DNA reads TGTGCCAGCAGTGGTGGTGAGCAGTTCTTC. Encoded protein: CASSGGEQFF. J is TRBJ2-1 and V is TRBV12-3 or TRBV12-4; D not certain. The CDR3 consists of 10 residues. Trimming shortened V by 5 bases and J by 9 bases, and 5 bases separated the two germline ends.

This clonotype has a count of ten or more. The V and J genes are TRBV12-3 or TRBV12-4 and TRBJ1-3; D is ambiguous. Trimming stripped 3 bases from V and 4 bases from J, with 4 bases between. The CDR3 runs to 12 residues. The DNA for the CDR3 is TGTGCCAGCAGTTTTACAGGAAACACCATATATTTT. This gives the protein CASSFTGNTIYF.